The sequence of this T cell receptor beta chain was determined in a study of control samples from healthy donors and cancer patients. Sequencing was performed with immunoSEQ multiplex PCR; in TCRdb, only in-frame clones are kept and a portion is missing. The sample has some 220,000 clones, 85% to 95% seen once. V lost 3 bases and J lost 6; bases outside the gene matches: 8. The CDR3 runs to 15 residues. Germline-derived CDR1 and CDR2 are SQVTM and ANQGSEA. On this clone itself: Other nucleotide sequences from this sample produce the same CDR3.

The chain is built from TRBV29-1 and TRBJ2-1, with 10 bases identical to TRBD2. Source material: blood. The receptor was isolated from a man aged 50 or older in good health. The CDR3 coding sequence is TGCAGCGTTGACGGGAGCGGGGGGGGTCTCAATGAGCAGTTCTTC. It translates to CSVDGSGGGLNEQFF.